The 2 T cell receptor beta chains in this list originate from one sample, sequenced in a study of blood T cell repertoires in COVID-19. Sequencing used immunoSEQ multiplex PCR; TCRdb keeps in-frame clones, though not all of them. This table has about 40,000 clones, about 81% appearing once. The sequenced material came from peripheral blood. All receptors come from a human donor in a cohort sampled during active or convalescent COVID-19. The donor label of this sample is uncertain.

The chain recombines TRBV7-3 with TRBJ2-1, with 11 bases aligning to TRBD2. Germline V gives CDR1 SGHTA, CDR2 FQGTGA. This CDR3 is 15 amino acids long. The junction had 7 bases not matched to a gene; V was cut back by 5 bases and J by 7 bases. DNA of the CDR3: TGTGCCAGCAGCATACTAGCGGGAGCTGGGAATGAGCAGTTCTTC. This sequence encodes CASSILAGAGNEQFF. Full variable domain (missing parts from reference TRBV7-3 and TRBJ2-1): GAGVSQTPSNKVTEKGKYVELRCDPISGHTALYWYRQSLGQGPEFLIYFQGTGAADDSGLPNDRFFAVRPEGSVSTLKIQRTERGDSAVYLCASSILAGAGNEQFFGPGTRLTVL.

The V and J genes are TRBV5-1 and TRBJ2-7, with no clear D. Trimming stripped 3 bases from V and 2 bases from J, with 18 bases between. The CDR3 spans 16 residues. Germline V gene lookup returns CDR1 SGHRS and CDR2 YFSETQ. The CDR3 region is CASSSNPLDTTYEQYF. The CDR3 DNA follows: TGCGCCAGCAGCTCCAACCCTTTAGACACAACCTACGAGCAGTACTTC.